The 19 T cell receptor beta chains listed next were all sequenced from one sample in a study of T-cell memory formation after mild COVID-19. TCRdb re-called the 5' RACE reads with MiXCR, one entry per CDR3 protein. The sample holds about 350,000 distinct CDR3 sequences, roughly an eighth seen once. Sequenced: PBMCs or a T cell subset sorted from them (not recorded which). The receptor source for this set is a man between 18 and 35 years old who had mild COVID-19 (a few samples of this study predate the infection). Cell type and time point are not known.

This clonotype was detected a few times. This chain's CDR3 is CASTVTRYTGELFF. DNA of the CDR3: TGTGCCAGCACGGTGACTAGGTACACCGGGGAGCTGTTTTTT. This chain links TRBV6-2 or TRBV6-3 with TRBJ2-2; a weak D match, TRBD2 (6 bases). V lost 7 bases, J lost 3 bases, and 12 bases lay in between. The germline V gene has CDR1 MNHEY and CDR2 SVGEGT. The CDR3 spans 14 residues.

This clonotype was seen a few times. A read error may account for a junction end that differs from germline. The DNA of the CDR3 is TGCAGTGCTGGAGAAGGGGGTAGCGATCAGCCCCAGCATTTT. Translation: CSAGEGGSDQPQHF. The chain links TRBV20-1 to TRBJ1-5; weak D call: TRBD1 (6 bases). Germline values: CDR1 DFQATT, CDR2 SNEGSKA (reference sequence). This CDR3 is 14 amino acids long.

The chain joins TRBV2 to TRBJ2-7, with TRBD2 identical over 9 bases. Germline V CDR1 and CDR2: SNHLY, FYNNEI. J gave up 2 bases and V 11 bases, and 7 bases lay outside the gene matches. The CDR3 has 13 residues. The CDR3 nucleotides are TGTGCCGGACGGACTAGCGTCGCCTACGAGCAGTACGTC. It yields the protein CAGRTSVAYEQYV.

This clonotype appeared a few times. The chain has TRBV7-9 and TRBJ2-7; no firm D call. Between the trimmed V and J ends, which lost 5 bases and 6 bases, there was a span of 11 bases. This CDR3 spans 12 amino acids. The germline V gene has CDR1 SEHNR and CDR2 FQNEAQ (reference sequence). CDR3: CASSTPFGEQYV. The CDR3 DNA reads as TGTGCCAGCAGCACCCCTTTCGGCGAGCAGTACGTC.

This clonotype was counted only a few times. This chain uses TRBV5-4 with TRBJ1-2; TRBD1 is a possible D gene (5 bases). V shed 5 bases and J shed 4 bases, with 15 bases lying between them. The CDR3 sequence is 14 residues long. CDR1 is SGHNT and CDR2 is YYREEE in the germline V gene (reference sequence). The CDR3 DNA reads TGTGCCAGCAGTGTACCGACAGAATTCTATGGCTACACCTTC. Protein product: CASSVPTEFYGYTF.

A single count supports this clonotype. The genes are TRBV5-1 and TRBJ2-5; a weak D match, TRBD1 (7 bases). Germline assignment: CDR1 SGHRS and CDR2 YFSETQ. CDR3 length equals 13 residues. V lost 7 bases and J lost 5, with 15 bases in between. CDR3 region: CASATGRRETQYF. The CDR3 region has the DNA TGCGCCAGCGCGACAGGGAGGAGGGAGACCCAGTACTTC. Full variable domain (outside the CDR3, taken from reference TRBV5-1 and TRBJ2-5): KAGVTQTPRYLIKTRGQQVTLSCSPISGHRSVSWYQQTPGQGLQFLFEYFSETQRNKGNFPGRFSGRQFSNSRSEMNVSTLELGDSALYLCASATGRRETQYFGPGTRLLVL.

This sequence joins TRBV10-3 and TRBJ2-3; no clear D. The CDR3 length is 11 residues. Trimming shortened V by 6 bases and J by 5 bases, and 6 bases separated the two germline ends. CDR1 and CDR2 (germline): ENHRY, SYGVKD. The CDR3 DNA is TGTGCCATCAGAGTTGTAGATACGCAGTATTTT. Translation: CAIRVVDTQYF.

The chain is built from TRBV12-3 or TRBV12-4 and TRBJ1-3, with 8 bases that match TRBD1. This CDR3 contains 16 residues. J gave up 4 bases and V 1 base, and 6 bases lay outside the gene matches. DNA of the CDR3: TGTGCCAGCAGTTTAGGGGCCAGGGGGCGCGGAAACACCATATATTTT. It codes for CASSLGARGRGNTIYF.

This clonotype was observed a few times. The chain employs TRBV5-1 and TRBJ2-5; tentatively, D is TRBD2 (6 bases). There are 15 residues in the CDR3. The V gene's germline CDR1 is SGHRS and CDR2 YFSETQ. V was shortened by 5 bases and J by 5 bases, with 19 bases between the two germline ends. The CDR3 is CASRRIGRGQETQYF. The CDR3 coding sequence is TGCGCCAGCAGGCGGATTGGGCGGGGCCAGGAGACCCAGTACTTC.

The J gene is TRBJ1-2, the V gene TRBV24-1; maybe TRBD1 (5 bases). The CDR3 has 15 amino acids. The germline V gene has CDR1 KGHDR and CDR2 SFDVKD. V was pared by 4 bases and J by 8 bases, with 19 bases between. This CDR3 is CATSDPSGGVQGYTF. CDR3 sequence (DNA): TGTGCCACCAGTGACCCCTCGGGGGGGGTTCAGGGCTACACCTTC.

The rearrangement links TRBV6-6 to TRBJ1-1; the D is unclear. Germline V lookup: CDR1 MNHNY, CDR2 SVGAGI (reference sequence). V gave up 0 bases and J gave up 4 bases, with 12 bases separating them. This CDR3 contains 15 residues. The CDR3 loop reads CASSYSPGGGTEAFF. The CDR3 coding sequence is TGTGCCAGCAGTTACTCACCTGGTGGCGGCACTGAAGCTTTCTTT.

This clonotype appeared a few times. J is TRBJ2-1 and V is TRBV11-1; no clear D gene. Germline V gives CDR1 SGHAT, CDR2 FQDESV (reference sequence). Between the trimmed V and J ends, which lost 1 base and 9 bases, there was a span of 7 bases. This CDR3 region has 12 residues. The CDR3 DNA reads as TGTGCCAGCAGCTTAGTCGGCCTTGAGCAGTTCTTC. Residues: CASSLVGLEQFF.

V is TRBV29-1 and J is TRBJ2-2; 7 bases map to TRBD1. Germline assignment: CDR1 SQVTM and CDR2 ANQGSEA. V dropped 5 bases and J dropped 4; count of bases not matched to a gene: 7. CDR3 length: 14 residues. CDR3 nucleotides: TGCAGCGTTACTACCAGGACAGGCACCGGGGAGCTGTTTTTT. Its translation: CSVTTRTGTGELFF.

The chain carries TRBV6-1 and TRBJ2-3; D may be TRBD1 or TRBD2 (7 bases each). CDR1 is MNHNS, CDR2 SASEGT, per germline. The CDR3 has 15 amino acids. Trimming left V 7 bases short and J 2 bases short, with 16 bases between. The CDR3: CASNTRGGPTDTQYF. The CDR3 DNA follows: TGTGCCAGCAATACCAGGGGGGGCCCCACAGATACGCAGTATTTT.

This sequence joins TRBV9 and TRBJ1-1; D might be TRBD1 (5 bases). CDR3 length: 14 residues. Trimming cost V 4 bases and J 4 bases, with 14 bases left between them. Germline V gene data show CDR1 as SGDLS and CDR2 as YYNGEE. Here the CDR3 DNA reads TGTGCCAGCAGCCCTCCCCGAGGGACCACTGAAGCTTTCTTT. Amino acid sequence: CASSPPRGTTEAFF. The complete variable domain, with remaining parts taken from reference TRBV9 and TRBJ1-1, reads DSGVTQTPKHLITATGQRVTLRCSPRSGDLSVYWYQQSLDQGLQFLIQYYNGEERAKGNILERFSAQQFPDLHSELNLSSLELGDSALYFCASSPPRGTTEAFFGQGTRLTVV.

V gene TRBV18 combines with J gene TRBJ2-6, with TRBD1 identical over 7 bases. CDR1 KGHSH and CDR2 LQKENI come from the germline V gene. Losses at the gene ends were 0 bases for V and 0 bases for J; bases not matched to a gene: 5. The CDR3 length is 18 residues. DNA for the CDR3: TGTGCCAGCTCACCACCTGGACAGGCTAACTCTGGGGCCAACGTCCTGACTTTC. As protein: CASSPPGQANSGANVLTF.

This clonotype has more than one count but fewer than ten. CDR3 amino acids: CASSLGGQGDSPLHF. Here the CDR3 DNA reads TGTGCCAGCAGTTTGGGCGGACAGGGGGATTCACCCCTCCACTTT. The chain couples TRBV12-3 or TRBV12-4 to TRBJ1-6, with TRBD1 identical over 10 bases. This CDR3 has 15 amino acids. V was pared by 3 bases and J by 8 bases, with 4 bases of the junction left unmatched.

The chain uses TRBV19 and TRBJ2-1; D is uncertain. The CDR3 length is 12 residues. The V gene's germline CDR1 is LNHDA and CDR2 SQIVND (reference sequence). V was trimmed by 3 bases and J by 7 bases, leaving 7 bases between them. CDR3 DNA sequence: TGTGCCAGTAGTATGGCTAGGAATGAGCAGTTCTTC. This sequence encodes CASSMARNEQFF.

This clonotype was recorded once. The rearrangement uses TRBV5-1 and TRBJ2-7, with TRBD1 identical over 11 bases. Per germline, CDR1 SGHRS and CDR2 YFSETQ. V trimming: 2 bases; J trimming: 0 bases; junction bases outside the gene matches: 4. The CDR3 sequence is 16 residues long. In DNA, the CDR3 is TGCGCCAGCAGCTTAGCCGGGACAGGGGGCTCCTACGAGCAGTACTTC. Encoded protein: CASSLAGTGGSYEQYF.